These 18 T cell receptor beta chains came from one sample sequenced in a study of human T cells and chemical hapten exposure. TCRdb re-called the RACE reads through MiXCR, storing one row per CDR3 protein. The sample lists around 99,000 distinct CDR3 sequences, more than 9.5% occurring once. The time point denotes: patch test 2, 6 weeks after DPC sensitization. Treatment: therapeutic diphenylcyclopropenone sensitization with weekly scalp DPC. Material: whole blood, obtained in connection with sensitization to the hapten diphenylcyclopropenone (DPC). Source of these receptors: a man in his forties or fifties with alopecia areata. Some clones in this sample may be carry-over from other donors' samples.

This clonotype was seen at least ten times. The CDR3 coding sequence is TGTGCCAGCAGCCAAGATCTCACTAGCGCATACGAGCAGTACGTC. This encodes CASSQDLTSAYEQYV. This rearrangement joins TRBV3-2 to TRBJ2-7; the D call in the table, TRBD2, was not verified against the DNA. TRBV3-2 is an annotated pseudogene. The CDR3 length is 15 residues.

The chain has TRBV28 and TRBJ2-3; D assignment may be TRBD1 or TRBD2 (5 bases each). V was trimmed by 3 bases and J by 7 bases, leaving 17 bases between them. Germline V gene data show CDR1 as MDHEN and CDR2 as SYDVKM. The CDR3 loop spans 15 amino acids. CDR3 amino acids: CASSLQGRVVNTQYF. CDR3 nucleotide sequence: TGTGCCAGCAGTTTGCAGGGACGGGTTGTTAATACGCAGTATTTT.

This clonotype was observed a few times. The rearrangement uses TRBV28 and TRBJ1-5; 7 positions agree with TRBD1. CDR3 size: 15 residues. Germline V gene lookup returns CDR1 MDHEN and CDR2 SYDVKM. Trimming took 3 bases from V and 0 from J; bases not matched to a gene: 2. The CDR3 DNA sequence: TGTGCCAGCAGTTTGGGGACAGTTAGCAATCAGCCCCAGCATTTT. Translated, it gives CASSLGTVSNQPQHF.

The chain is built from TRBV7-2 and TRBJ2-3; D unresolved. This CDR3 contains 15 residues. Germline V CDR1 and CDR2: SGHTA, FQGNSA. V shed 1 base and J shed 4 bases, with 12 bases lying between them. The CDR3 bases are TGTACCAGCAGCTTAGGATTTGGGTTCCCAGATACGCAGTATTTT. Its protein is CTSSLGFGFPDTQYF. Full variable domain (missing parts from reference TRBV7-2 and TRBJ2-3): GAGVSQSPSNKVTEKGKDVELRCDPISGHTALYWYRQSLGQGLEFLIYFQGNSAPDKSGLPSDRFSAERTGGSVSTLTIQRTQQEDSAVYLCTSSLGFGFPDTQYFGPGTRLTVL.

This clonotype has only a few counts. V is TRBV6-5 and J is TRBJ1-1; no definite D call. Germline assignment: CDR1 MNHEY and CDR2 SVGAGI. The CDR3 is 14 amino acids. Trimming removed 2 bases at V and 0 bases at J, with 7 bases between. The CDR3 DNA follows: TGTGCCAGCAGTTACCTCCCCCTGAACACTGAAGCTTTCTTT. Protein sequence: CASSYLPLNTEAFF.

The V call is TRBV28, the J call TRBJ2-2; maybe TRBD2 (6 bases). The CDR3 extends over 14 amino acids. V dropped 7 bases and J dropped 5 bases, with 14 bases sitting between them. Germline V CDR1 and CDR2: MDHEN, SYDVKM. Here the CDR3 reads CASTNSGRTGELFF. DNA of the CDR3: TGTGCCAGCACTAACAGCGGGCGTACCGGGGAGCTGTTTTTT.

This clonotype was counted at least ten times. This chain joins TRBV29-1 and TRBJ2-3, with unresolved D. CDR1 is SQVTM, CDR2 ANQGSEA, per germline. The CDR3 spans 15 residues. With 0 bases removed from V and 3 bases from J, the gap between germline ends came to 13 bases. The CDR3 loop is CSVEETPRSTDTQYF. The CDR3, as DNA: TGCAGCGTTGAAGAGACGCCACGGTCAACAGATACGCAGTATTTT.

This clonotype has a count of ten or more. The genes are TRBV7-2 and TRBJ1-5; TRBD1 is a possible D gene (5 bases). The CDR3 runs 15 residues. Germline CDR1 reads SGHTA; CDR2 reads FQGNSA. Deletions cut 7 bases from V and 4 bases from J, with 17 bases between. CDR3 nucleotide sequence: TGTGCCAGCACCCCAAGCAGGGTGGTTAATCAGCCCCAGCATTTT. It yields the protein CASTPSRVVNQPQHF.

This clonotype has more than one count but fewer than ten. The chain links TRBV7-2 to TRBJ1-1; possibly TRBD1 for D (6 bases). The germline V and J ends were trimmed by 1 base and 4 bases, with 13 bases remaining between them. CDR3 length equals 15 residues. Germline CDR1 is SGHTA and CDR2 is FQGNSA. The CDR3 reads CASSLGGPGATEAFF. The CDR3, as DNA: TGTGCCAGCAGCTTAGGGGGACCAGGGGCCACTGAAGCTTTCTTT.

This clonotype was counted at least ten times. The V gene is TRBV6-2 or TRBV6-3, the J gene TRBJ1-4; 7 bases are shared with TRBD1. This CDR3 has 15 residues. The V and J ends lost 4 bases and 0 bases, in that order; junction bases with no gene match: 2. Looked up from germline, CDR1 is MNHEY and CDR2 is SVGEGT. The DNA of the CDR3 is TGTGCCAGCAGTTTGGGACAGACAACTAATGAAAAACTGTTTTTT. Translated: CASSLGQTTNEKLFF.

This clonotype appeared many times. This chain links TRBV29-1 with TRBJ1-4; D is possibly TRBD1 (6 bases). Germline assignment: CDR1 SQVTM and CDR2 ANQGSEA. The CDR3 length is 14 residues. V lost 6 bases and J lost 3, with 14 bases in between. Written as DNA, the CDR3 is TGCAGCGTCCGCCGGGGGCCATCTAATGAAAAACTGTTTTTT. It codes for CSVRRGPSNEKLFF.

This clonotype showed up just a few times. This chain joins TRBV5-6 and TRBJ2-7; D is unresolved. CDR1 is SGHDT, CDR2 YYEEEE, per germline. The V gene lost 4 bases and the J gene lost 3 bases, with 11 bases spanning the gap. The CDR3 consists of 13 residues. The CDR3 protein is CASSPWTLYEQYF. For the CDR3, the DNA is TGTGCCAGCAGCCCGTGGACCCTCTACGAGCAGTACTTC.

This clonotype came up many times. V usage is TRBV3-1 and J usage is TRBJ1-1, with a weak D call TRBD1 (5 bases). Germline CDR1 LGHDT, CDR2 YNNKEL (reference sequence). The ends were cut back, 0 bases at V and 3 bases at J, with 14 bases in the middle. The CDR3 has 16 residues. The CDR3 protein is CASSQDWGDSDTEAFF. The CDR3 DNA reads TGTGCCAGCAGCCAAGATTGGGGGGATTCGGACACTGAAGCTTTCTTT.

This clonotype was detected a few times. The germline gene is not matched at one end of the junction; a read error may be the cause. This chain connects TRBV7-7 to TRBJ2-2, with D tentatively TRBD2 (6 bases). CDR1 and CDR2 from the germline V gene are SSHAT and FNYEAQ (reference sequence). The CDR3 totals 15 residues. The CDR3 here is CASSLGGPYTGELFF. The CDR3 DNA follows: TGTGCTAGCAGCTTAGGAGGGCCGTACACCGGGGAGCTGTTTTTT.

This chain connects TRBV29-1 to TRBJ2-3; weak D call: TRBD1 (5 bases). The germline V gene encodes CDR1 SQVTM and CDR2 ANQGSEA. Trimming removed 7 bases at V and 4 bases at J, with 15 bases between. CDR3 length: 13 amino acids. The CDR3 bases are TGCAGCGCCCAGGGTGGATCGGCAGATACGCAGTATTTT. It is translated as CSAQGGSADTQYF.

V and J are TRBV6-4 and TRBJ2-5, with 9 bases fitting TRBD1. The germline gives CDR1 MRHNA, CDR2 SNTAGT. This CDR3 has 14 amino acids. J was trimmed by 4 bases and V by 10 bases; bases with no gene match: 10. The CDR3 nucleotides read TGTGCCACCAGCCCGGGACAGGGAGGAGAGACCCAGTACTTC. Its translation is CATSPGQGGETQYF.

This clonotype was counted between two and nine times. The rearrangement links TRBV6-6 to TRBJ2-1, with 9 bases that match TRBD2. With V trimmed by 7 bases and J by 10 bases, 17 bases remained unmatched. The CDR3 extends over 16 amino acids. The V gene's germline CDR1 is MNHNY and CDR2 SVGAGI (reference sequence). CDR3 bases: TGTGCCAGCACCCCTATCTCGGCTAGCGGGAAACAGGAGCAGTTCTTC. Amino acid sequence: CASTPISASGKQEQFF.

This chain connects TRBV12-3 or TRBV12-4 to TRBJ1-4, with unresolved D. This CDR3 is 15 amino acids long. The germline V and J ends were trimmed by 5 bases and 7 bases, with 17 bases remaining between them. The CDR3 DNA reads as TGTGCCAGCAGTCGTAGGACGGATGGTCGTGAAAAACTGTTTTTT. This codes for CASSRRTDGREKLFF.